Listed below are T cell receptor beta chains from one sample, sequenced in a study of OX40 agonist ivuxolimab in advanced cancers. The repertoire was sequenced with immunoSEQ multiplex PCR; TCRdb's copy has only in-frame clones and lacks some. The table has more than 95,000 clones, about 91% seen once; the top ten hold around 0.31%. Source: CD4+ or CD8+ T cells sorted from blood, taken in a trial of the OX40 agonist ivuxolimab. The receptor set was obtained from an adult with an advanced solid tumor such as melanoma, head and neck, liver or kidney cancer. Each CDR3 is given with its conserved first and last residue. D genes are given only for firm matches. Expanded clones get a size class; other rows say once, few or many, or leave the size out.

v_call	d_call	clone_size	j_call	cdr3_aa	cdr3_nt
TRBV7-3	-	once	TRBJ2-2	CASTLTGGPGELFF	TGTGCCAGCACCCTGACAGGAGGTCCCGGGGAGCTGTTTTTT
TRBV18	TRBD1	-	TRBJ2-2	CASSLQGAAGELFF	TGTGCCAGCTCACTACAGGGGGCGGCCGGGGAGCTGTTTTTT
TRBV5-4	-	-	TRBJ2-1	CASSFNRETYNEQFF	TGTGCCAGCAGCTTTAACCGGGAGACCTACAATGAGCAGTTCTTC
TRBV7-8	-	-	TRBJ1-4	CASSRGGFGWANEKLFF	TGTGCCAGCAGCCGAGGAGGCTTTGGTTGGGCTAATGAAAAACTGTTTTTT
TRBV7-2	TRBD1	-	TRBJ2-5	CASSRGQGYQETQYF	TGTGCCAGCAGCCGGGGACAGGGGTACCAAGAGACCCAGTACTTC
TRBV28	TRBD2	-	TRBJ2-1	CASSLRLAGGGEQFF	TGTGCCAGCAGTTTAAGACTAGCGGGAGGGGGGGAGCAGTTCTTC
TRBV25-1	-	-	TRBJ2-4	CASSDPQSGVNIQYF	TGTGCCAGCAGTGATCCCCAATCCGGGGTAAACATTCAGTACTTC
TRBV28	-	-	TRBJ2-2	CASSKLRNTGELFF	TGTGCCAGCAGCAAACTCAGAAACACCGGGGAGCTGTTTTTT
TRBV5-1	-	-	TRBJ2-3	CASSLQGGGTDTQYF	TGCGCCAGCAGCTTGCAGGGTGGAGGGACAGATACGCAGTATTTT
TRBV11-2	TRBD1	-	TRBJ2-5	CASSSRDSQETQYF	TGTGCCAGCAGCTCAAGGGACAGCCAAGAGACCCAGTACTTC
TRBV4-1	-	-	TRBJ2-1	CASSQDVIVRTSPNEQFF	TGCGCCAGCAGCCAAGATGTTATAGTACGAACTAGCCCCAATGAGCAGTTCTTC
TRBV4-2	-	-	TRBJ2-2	CASSQDSASVSGELFF	TGTGCCAGCAGCCAAGATTCGGCGTCGGTGTCCGGGGAGCTGTTTTTT
TRBV21-1	-	-	TRBJ2-7	CASSKKTPETSGISYEQYF	TGTGCCAGCAGCAAAAAAACTCCAGAGACTAGCGGCATCTCCTACGAGCAGTACTTC
TRBV6-6	-	-	TRBJ2-3	CASNPGLTTDTQYF	TGTGCCAGCAATCCAGGATTGACCACAGATACGCAGTATTTT
TRBV6-1	-	-	TRBJ2-7	CASSEALREQYF	TGTGCCAGCAGTGAAGCGCTCCGCGAGCAGTACTTC
TRBV5-1	TRBD2	-	TRBJ2-3	CASSPLGAGGNTQYF	TGCGCCAGCAGCCCCCTGGGAGCGGGAGGGAATACGCAGTATTTT
TRBV27	TRBD1	-	TRBJ2-7	CASSHLTIRGRLYEQYF	TGTGCCAGCAGTCACCTCACGATTAGGGGGCGATTGTACGAGCAGTACTTC
TRBV19	-	-	TRBJ2-2	CASSMGGRHTGELFF	TGTGCCAGTAGTATGGGTGGACGGCACACCGGGGAGCTGTTTTTT
TRBV18	-	-	TRBJ2-3	CASSQRGGDTQYF	TGTGCCAGCTCACAACGGGGAGGAGATACGCAGTATTTT
TRBV12-2	-	once	TRBJ2-5	CASREGPEETQYF	TGTGCAAGTCGCGAAGGCCCCGAAGAGACCCAGTACTTC
TRBV6-5	TRBD1	-	TRBJ2-7	CASSSRFGQGAYEQYF	TGTGCCAGCAGTTCCCGGTTTGGCCAGGGGGCCTACGAGCAGTACTTC
TRBV7-9	-	-	TRBJ1-2	CASRLENYGYTF	TGTGCCAGCAGGCTGGAAAACTATGGCTACACCTTC
TRBV29-1	-	-	TRBJ1-5	CSVVMGNGGPQHF	TGCAGCGTTGTAATGGGTAATGGGGGGCCCCAGCATTTT
TRBV7-3	-	-	TRBJ2-7	CASSPGLSNEQYF	TGTGCCAGCAGCCCCGGACTATCGAACGAGCAGTACTTC
TRBV19	-	-	TRBJ2-1	CASSIGFDNNEQFF	TGTGCCAGTAGTATAGGGTTTGATAACAATGAGCAGTTCTTC
TRBV7-8	-	-	TRBJ2-1	CASSSHLGEQFF	TGTGCCAGCAGTTCCCACCTTGGTGAGCAGTTCTTC
TRBV28	-	-	TRBJ1-1	CASLRGNTEAFF	TGTGCCAGCCTGAGGGGGAACACTGAAGCTTTCTTT
TRBV18	TRBD1	-	TRBJ2-7	CASSPSTGPYEQYF	TGTGCCAGCTCACCTTCGACAGGGCCCTACGAGCAGTACTTC
TRBV10-3	-	-	TRBJ1-4	CAISESKATTNEKLFF	TGTGCCATCAGTGAGTCGAAGGCGACAACTAATGAAAAACTGTTTTTT
TRBV5-1	TRBD1	-	TRBJ2-3	CASSFKTGDGDTQYF	TGCGCCAGCAGCTTCAAGACAGGGGATGGGGATACGCAGTATTTT
TRBV9	TRBD1	few	TRBJ2-1	CASSVGGQGIYNEQFF	TGTGCCAGCAGCGTAGGGGGACAGGGAATATACAATGAGCAGTTCTTC
TRBV30	-	-	TRBJ2-4	CAWTTGGNIQYF	TGTGCCTGGACGACTGGGGGAAACATTCAGTACTTC
TRBV6-6	TRBD1	-	TRBJ2-7	CASSSSGGTGKGEQYF	TGTGCCAGCAGTTCGTCCGGCGGGACAGGGAAAGGCGAGCAGTACTTC
TRBV18	TRBD1	-	TRBJ1-2	CASSPRNRGSDGYTF	TGTGCCAGCTCACCAAGGAACAGGGGGAGCGATGGCTACACCTTC
TRBV6-5	TRBD1	-	TRBJ2-7	CASSSNRDSSYEQYF	TGTGCCAGCAGTTCTAACCGGGACAGCTCCTACGAGCAGTACTTC
TRBV7-9	-	-	TRBJ2-1	CASSLSTGEQFF	TGTGCCAGCAGCTTAAGTACGGGGGAGCAGTTCTTC
TRBV18	TRBD1	-	TRBJ1-2	CASSPGQRYGYTF	TGTGCCAGCTCTCCGGGACAGAGATATGGCTACACCTTC
TRBV5-1	-	-	TRBJ1-1	CASSLAQTNTEAFF	TGCGCCAGCAGCTTGGCCCAAACGAACACTGAAGCTTTCTTT
TRBV11-2	TRBD2	once	TRBJ2-1	CASSVLTSGETYNEQFF	TGTGCCAGCAGCGTCCTGACTAGCGGGGAGACCTACAATGAGCAGTTCTTC
TRBV11-2	TRBD2	few	TRBJ2-1	CASSFGLAFYNEQFF	TGTGCCAGCAGCTTCGGACTAGCCTTCTACAATGAGCAGTTCTTC
TRBV25-1	-	-	TRBJ2-3	CASSGVGQYTQYF	TGTGCCAGCAGTGGAGTGGGACAATATACGCAGTATTTT
TRBV6-5	TRBD1	-	TRBJ1-3	CASSYSRTGGNTIYF	TGTGCCAGCAGTTACTCGAGGACAGGGGGAAACACCATATATTTT
TRBV5-1	TRBD2	-	TRBJ2-2	CASSKTSGRGTGELFF	TGCGCCAGCAGCAAGACTAGCGGGAGGGGGACCGGGGAGCTGTTTTTT
TRBV11-1	TRBD2	-	TRBJ2-5	CASSRTSGRETQYF	TGTGCCAGCAGCCGGACTAGCGGGCGAGAGACCCAGTACTTC
TRBV7-9	-	once	TRBJ2-3	CASSLGPPDTQYF	TGTGCCAGCAGCTTAGGACCCCCCGATACGCAGTATTTT
TRBV6-5	TRBD2	-	TRBJ2-1	CASSSTGLASNEQFF	TGTGCCAGCAGTTCGACGGGACTAGCCAGTAATGAGCAGTTCTTC
TRBV7-2	TRBD1	-	TRBJ1-2	CASSPGVTGLVYGYTF	TGTGCCAGCAGTCCAGGGGTGACAGGGTTGGTCTATGGCTACACCTTC
TRBV7-9	-	-	TRBJ2-2	CASSLFRSTSTGELFF	TGTGCCAGCAGCTTATTTAGGTCCACCTCCACCGGGGAGCTGTTTTTT
TRBV18	TRBD1	-	TRBJ1-2	CASSPGRGQDYGYTF	TGTGCCAGCTCACCAGGCAGGGGGCAAGACTATGGCTACACCTTC
TRBV28	-	few	TRBJ1-6	CASSFGQGNSPLHF	TGTGCCAGCAGTTTCGGGCAGGGGAATTCACCCCTCCACTTT
TRBV20-1	-	-	TRBJ2-1	CSAKLYAEQFF	TGCAGTGCTAAACTGTATGCTGAGCAGTTCTTC
TRBV5-4	-	-	TRBJ2-7	CASSRMFQAAEQYF	TGTGCCAGCAGCCGCATGTTTCAGGCAGCCGAGCAGTACTTC
TRBV19	TRBD2	-	TRBJ2-1	CASSIDLASGSINEQFF	TGTGCCAGTAGTATAGATTTAGCTAGCGGGAGTATTAATGAGCAGTTCTTC
TRBV7-2	TRBD2	-	TRBJ2-1	CASSSGSWNEQFF	TGTGCCAGCTCTAGCGGGAGTTGGAATGAGCAGTTCTTC
TRBV18	-	-	TRBJ1-3	CASSGPGARGNTIYF	TGTGCCAGCTCAGGACCGGGGGCTCGTGGAAACACCATATATTTT
TRBV10-3	-	once	TRBJ1-3	CAIKAGVGTAGNTIYF	TGTGCCATCAAGGCAGGTGTTGGCACGGCTGGAAACACCATATATTTT
TRBV5-1	TRBD2	-	TRBJ2-5	CASSTGLAGVETQYF	TGCGCCAGCAGCACGGGACTAGCGGGAGTAGAGACCCAGTACTTC